This TCR beta chain was identified during a study of T cells in Graves' hyperthyroidism and ophthalmopathy. Stable hyperthyroidism: no ophthalmopathy progression over 18 months of follow-up. TCR beta CDR3 regions were amplified from RNA transcripts. During a first-round RT-PCR of the TCR CDR3, the HTBI primer set was used. Via MiXCR, TCRdb re-called the multiplex PCR reads, giving one row per CDR3 protein. The data show approximately 590,000 distinct CDR3 sequences, around 42% seen once. Germline V lookup: CDR1 SGHRS, CDR2 YFSETQ. The ends were cut back, 4 bases at V and 4 bases at J, with 23 bases in the middle. This CDR3 has 17 amino acids.

The sequence was obtained from a woman under 30 with Graves' hyperthyroidism. The V call is TRBV5-1, the J call TRBJ1-2; TRBD1 is a possible D gene (6 bases). Source material: peripheral blood or thyroid tissue (not recorded which). DNA for the CDR3: TGCGCCAGCAGCCGGGATACAGGGCACTGGGAAGGCTATGGCTACACCTTC. This sequence encodes CASSRDTGHWEGYGYTF.